The 8 T cell receptor beta chains below were found in one sample sequenced in a study of blood T cell repertoires in COVID-19 (TCRdb year 2020). The library was obtained by the immunoSEQ multiplex PCR assay. TCRdb carries this immuneACCESS record with in-frame sequences only. Its versions omit some clonotypes, under half of them owing to an unresolved V gene in the studies checked, with the rest unexplained. The sample table records hundreds of thousands of clones; 75% to 90% of these occur just once. 0.85% to 0.9% of the sample lies in the top ten. Specimen: PBMCs or T cells enriched from blood (not recorded which). The receptors here all came from a man aged 50 or older who had been exposed to COVID-19.

V gene TRBV29-1 combines with J gene TRBJ1-4, with D uncertain. Between the trimmed V and J ends, which lost 7 bases and 3 bases, there was a span of 12 bases. The CDR3 covers 13 residues. Per germline, CDR1 SQVTM and CDR2 ANQGSEA. The CDR3 DNA reads TGCAGCGGAGGAGACCCGGCTAATGAAAAACTGTTTTTT. Protein product: CSGGDPANEKLFF.

This sequence joins TRBV20-1 and TRBJ2-3; possible D gene TRBD2, 6 bases. The ends were cut back, 0 bases at V and 15 bases at J, with 13 bases in the middle. The CDR3 totals 11 residues. Germline V gene data show CDR1 as DFQATT and CDR2 as SNEGSKA (reference sequence). CDR3 nucleotide sequence: TGCAGTGCTAGAGATCGGGCGGGACCCTATTTT. Translating gives CSARDRAGPYF.

The chain has TRBV15 and TRBJ2-7; D is ambiguous. This CDR3 comprises 12 residues. V was shortened by 4 bases and J by 3 bases, with 7 bases between the two germline ends. Germline V gene lookup returns CDR1 LNHNV and CDR2 YYDKDF (reference sequence). Here the CDR3 reads CATSTSYYEQYF. CDR3 nucleotides: TGTGCCACCAGCACTTCTTACTACGAGCAGTACTTC.

The rearrangement joins TRBV5-1 to TRBJ2-1; 7 bases line up with TRBD1. Germline V lookup: CDR1 SGHRS, CDR2 YFSETQ. With 0 bases clipped from V and 5 bases from J, the junction kept 2 bases outside the gene matches. The CDR3 loop spans 14 amino acids. As DNA, the CDR3 is TGCGCCAGCAGCTTGGGCAGGGGGAACAATGAGCAGTTCTTC. The encoded protein is CASSLGRGNNEQFF.

With regard to this clone: A junction end diverges from the germline sequence, so it may reflect a read error. The chain joins TRBV18 to TRBJ2-6; perhaps TRBD1 as D (5 bases). This CDR3 is 14 amino acids long. Germline values: CDR1 KGHSH, CDR2 LQKENI. The CDR3 DNA reads TGTGCCAGCTCCGAGAGCTCTGGGGCTAACGTCCTGACTTTC. Its translation is CASSESSGANVLTF.

The table lists this clone with a count of one. The chain is built from TRBV2 and TRBJ1-2; a weak D match, TRBD1 (6 bases). Germline CDR1 and CDR2: SNHLY and FYNNEI. The CDR3 is made up of 13 amino acids. V dropped 5 bases and J dropped 6 bases, with 13 bases sitting between them. Here the CDR3 DNA reads TGTGCCAGCAGTCCGGCCAGGGGAGATGGCTACACCTTC. Encoded protein: CASSPARGDGYTF.

V and J are TRBV6-5 and TRBJ1-2; perhaps TRBD1 as D (5 bases). The V end lost 7 bases, the J end lost 7 bases, and 22 bases lay between the germline ends. Germline CDR1 MNHEY, CDR2 SVGAGI. The CDR3 spans 15 residues. The chain's CDR3 is CASTRRDRGLGGYTF. The CDR3 DNA sequence: TGTGCCAGCACTCGGCGGGATCGGGGGTTGGGTGGCTACACCTTC.

DNA of the CDR3: TGCGCCAGCAGCTCACTGGGACAGACTAATGAAAAACTGTTTTTT. This encodes CASSSLGQTNEKLFF. The rearrangement links TRBV5-1 to TRBJ1-4, with 7 bases identical to TRBD1. Per germline, CDR1 SGHRS and CDR2 YFSETQ. The CDR3 totals 15 residues. V shed 3 bases and J 2 bases; nucleotides not matched to a gene: 4.